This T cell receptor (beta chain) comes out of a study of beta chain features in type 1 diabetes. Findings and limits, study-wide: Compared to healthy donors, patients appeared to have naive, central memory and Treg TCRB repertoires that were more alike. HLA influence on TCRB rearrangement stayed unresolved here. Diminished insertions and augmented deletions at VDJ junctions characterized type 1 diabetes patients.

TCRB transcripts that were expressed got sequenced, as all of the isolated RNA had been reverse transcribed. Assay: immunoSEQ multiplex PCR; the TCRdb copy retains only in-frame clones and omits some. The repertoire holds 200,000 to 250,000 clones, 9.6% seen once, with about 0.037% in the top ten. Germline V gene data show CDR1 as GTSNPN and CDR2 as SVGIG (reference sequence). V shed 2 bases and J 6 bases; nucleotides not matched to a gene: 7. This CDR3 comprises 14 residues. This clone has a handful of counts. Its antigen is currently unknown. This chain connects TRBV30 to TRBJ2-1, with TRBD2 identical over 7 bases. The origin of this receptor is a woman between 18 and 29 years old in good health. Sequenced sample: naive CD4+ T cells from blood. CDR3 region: CAWSSTWTSNEQFF. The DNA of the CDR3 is TGTGCCTGGAGTTCAACCTGGACTAGCAATGAGCAGTTCTTC.